Sequencing of this TCR beta chain was carried out in a study of identical twins. All donors were healthy, and all were Caucasian. A single record per CDR3 protein comes from TCRdb applying MiXCR to the 5' RACE reads. The table has around 280,000 distinct CDR3 sequences, about 8.3% seen once. The germline V gene encodes CDR1 DFQATT and CDR2 SNEGSKA (reference sequence). There are 12 residues in the CDR3. The V end lost 6 bases, the J end lost 4 bases, and 10 bases lay between the germline ends. By its share, this clonotype is medium-sized. These data are also associated with another study on yellow fever vaccine responses in identical twins.

The TCR was taken from a woman aged 18 to 35 in good health. Sequenced input: memory (CD45RO+) T cells sorted from blood. The rearrangement joins TRBV20-1 to TRBJ2-1; D not certain. The CDR3 reads CSAARNYNEQFF. The CDR3 DNA sequence: TGCAGTGCGGCGCGGAATTACAATGAGCAGTTCTTC.